This T cell receptor beta chain was captured by sequencing in a study of OX40 agonist ivuxolimab in advanced cancers. CDR1 LNHDA and CDR2 SQIVND come from the germline V gene (reference sequence). Germline trimming cut 5 bases from V and 4 bases from J; bases unmatched to any gene: 7. The CDR3 covers 14 residues. Data came from immunoSEQ multiplex PCR; TCRdb stores just in-frame clones and leaves some out. The sample includes 16,000 or so clones, approximately 77% of them seen just once. This rearrangement joins TRBV19 to TRBJ1-2; 7 bases map to TRBD1. The TCR comes from an adult with an advanced solid tumor such as melanoma, head and neck, liver or kidney cancer. This specimen consisted of CD4+ or CD8+ T cells sorted from blood, obtained in a trial of the OX40 agonist ivuxolimab. CDR3 in amino acids: CASSLTGVAYGYTF. CDR3 sequence (DNA): TGTGCCAGTAGTCTAACAGGGGTTGCCTATGGCTACACCTTC. The full variable domain, in which reference TRBV19 and TRBJ1-2 provide the parts outside the CDR3, is DGGITQSPKYLFRKEGQNVTLSCEQNLNHDAMYWYRQDPGQGLRLIYYSQIVNDFQKGDIAEGYSVSREKKESFPLTVTSAQKNPTAFYLCASSLTGVAYGYTFGSGTRLTVV.